The text below deals with one T cell receptor beta chain. These data come from a study of shared clonotypes between healthy human individuals. Using immunoSEQ multiplex PCR, the repertoire was profiled, and TCRdb retains in-frame clones only, with some absent. The table records 550,000 to 600,000 clones, roughly four fifths of them present only once. Between the trimmed V and J ends, which lost 3 bases and 2 bases, there was a span of 16 bases. The V gene's germline CDR1 is SGHRS and CDR2 YFSETQ. The CDR3 contains 16 residues. This sequence originates from a middle-aged woman in good health. Some clones in this sample may be carry-over from other donors' samples. Sequenced input: PBMCs. This rearrangement joins TRBV5-1 to TRBJ2-3, with a tentative D call TRBD2 (6 bases). CDR3 sequence (DNA): TGCGCCAGCAGCTCTGGTGGTCTAGCGTACACAGATACGCAGTATTTT. Its translation: CASSSGGLAYTDTQYF.